One TCR beta chain is described in this entry. The antigen remains unidentified. The data were taken from a study of OX40 agonist ivuxolimab in advanced cancers. In the study overall: Dose-escalation patients' cancers were hepatocellular carcinoma, melanoma, renal cell or head and neck cancer. Study-level findings and limits: Circulating CD4+ and CD8+ T cells showed clonal expansion by week 6 at 0.1 to 3.0 mg/kg.

Sequencing was performed with immunoSEQ multiplex PCR; in TCRdb, only in-frame clones are kept and a portion is missing. The sample contains some 84,000 clones, about 88% of which appear only once. This CDR3 spans 21 amino acids. Losses at the gene ends were 0 bases for V and 2 bases for J; bases not matched to a gene: 14. Germline CDR1 is SGHRS and CDR2 is YFSETQ. This receptor was obtained from an adult with an advanced solid tumor such as melanoma, head and neck, liver or kidney cancer. The chain uses TRBV5-1 and TRBJ2-6; 10 bases match TRBD1. The specimen was CD4+ or CD8+ T cells sorted from blood, collected in a trial of the OX40 agonist ivuxolimab. This chain's CDR3 is CASSLVPTGGVWPTGANVLTF. CDR3 sequence (DNA): TGCGCCAGCAGCTTGGTCCCGACAGGGGGCGTTTGGCCAACTGGGGCCAACGTCCTGACTTTC.